This T cell receptor (beta chain) was sequenced for a study of OX40 agonist ivuxolimab in advanced cancers. Samples of blood were obtained at baseline, on cycle 4 day 1, and on cycle 7 day 1. The data were produced by immunoSEQ multiplex PCR, yet TCRdb's version contains in-frame clones alone and is incomplete. The table lists tens of thousands of clones, 81% of them singletons, with roughly 1.4% in the top ten. Trimming left V 3 bases short and J 2 bases short, with 7 bases between. This CDR3 is 14 amino acids long. Germline-derived CDR1 and CDR2 are SGHVS and FNYEAQ. The sequences come from CD4+ or CD8+ T cells sorted from blood, collected in a trial of the OX40 agonist ivuxolimab. The chain joins TRBV7-6 to TRBJ2-2; D gene ambiguous. This TCR derives from an adult with an advanced solid tumor such as melanoma, head and neck, liver or kidney cancer. This chain's CDR3 is CASSFSLNTGELFF. For the CDR3, the DNA is TGTGCCAGCAGCTTTTCCTTAAACACCGGGGAGCTGTTTTTT. The complete variable domain, with remaining parts taken from reference TRBV7-6 and TRBJ2-2, reads GAGVSQSPRYKVTKRGQDVALRCDPISGHVSLYWYRQALGQGPEFLTYFNYEAQQDKSGLPNDRFSAERPEGSISTLTIQRTEQRDSAMYRCASSFSLNTGELFFGEGSRLTVL.